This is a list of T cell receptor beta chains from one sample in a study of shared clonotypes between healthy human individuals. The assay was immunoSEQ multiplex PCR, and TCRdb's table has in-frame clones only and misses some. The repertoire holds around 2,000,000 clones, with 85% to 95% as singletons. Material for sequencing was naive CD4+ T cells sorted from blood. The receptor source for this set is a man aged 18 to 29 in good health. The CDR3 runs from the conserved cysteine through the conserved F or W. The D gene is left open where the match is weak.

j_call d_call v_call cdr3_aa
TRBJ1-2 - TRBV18 CASSAESSNYGYTF
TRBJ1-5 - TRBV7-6 CASSLEDGLSNQPQHF
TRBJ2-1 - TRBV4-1 CASSQVGQGNEQFF
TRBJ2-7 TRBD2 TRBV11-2 CASSSLAGGMYEQYF
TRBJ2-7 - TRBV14 CASSQDLDSYEQYF
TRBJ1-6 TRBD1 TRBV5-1 CASSSTGTGFNSPLHF
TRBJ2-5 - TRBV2 CASSEDIRGETQYF
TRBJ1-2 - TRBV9 CASSAAAGRDLTGYTF
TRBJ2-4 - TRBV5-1 CASSLALDAKNIQYF
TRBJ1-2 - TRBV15 CATSIGHDNYGYTF
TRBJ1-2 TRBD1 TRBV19 CASSMRDSLNYGYTF
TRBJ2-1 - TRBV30 CAASLGGSYNEQFF
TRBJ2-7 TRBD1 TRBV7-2 CASRPGQGLYEQYF
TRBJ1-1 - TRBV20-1 CSVGLNTEAFF
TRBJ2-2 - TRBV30 CAWKAGQHGAGELFF
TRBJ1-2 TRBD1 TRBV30 CAWRGTGPGYTF
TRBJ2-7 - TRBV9 CASSVSSSYGEQYF
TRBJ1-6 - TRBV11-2 CASSSWGENNSPLHF
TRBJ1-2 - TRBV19 CASSKQGWYGYTF
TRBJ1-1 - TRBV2 CASSVVPGGGTEAFF
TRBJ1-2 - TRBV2 CASSEAQMEYGYTF
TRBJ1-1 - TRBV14 CASSPQGGGTEAFF
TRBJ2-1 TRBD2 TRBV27 CASSWTSGSGNEQFF
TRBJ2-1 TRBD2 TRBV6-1 CASSEARWASGSNEQFF
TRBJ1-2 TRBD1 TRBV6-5 CASSYSRQGTPWGYTF
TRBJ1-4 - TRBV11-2 CASSLQGTNEKLFF
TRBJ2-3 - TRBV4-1 CASSQVDTDTQYF
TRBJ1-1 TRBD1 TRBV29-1 CSVGQGYTEAFF
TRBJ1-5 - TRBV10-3 CAISEGGTGNQPQHF
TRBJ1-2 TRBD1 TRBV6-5 CASSYGTGGASYGYTF
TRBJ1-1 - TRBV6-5 CASSYSMRAPEAFF